One T cell receptor (beta chain) is described in this entry. The sample originates from a study of CD8+ T cells in alopecia areata. Extraction of RNA preceded its reverse transcription into cDNA, which served as the sequencing template. The repertoire was sequenced with immunoSEQ multiplex PCR; TCRdb's copy has only in-frame clones and lacks some. The sample consists of about 190,000 clones, roughly three fifths of them appearing once. Treatment described: oral pan-JAK inhibitor, 5-10 mg twice daily. Starting from PBMCs, sorting isolated CD4+ and CD8+ T cells. Germline V CDR1 and CDR2: MNHEY, SVGAGI. There are 14 residues in the CDR3. The J segment lost 4 bases and the V segment lost 5 bases, leaving 4 bases of the junction unmatched.

This clonotype originated in a human donor with alopecia areata. The material sequenced was CD4+ T cells sorted from blood, taken at week 4, from a patient treated with tofacitinib. This rearrangement joins TRBV6-5 to TRBJ2-2, with TRBD1 matching 7 bases. The CDR3 loop reads CASSTRGPTGELFF. The DNA of the CDR3 is TGTGCCAGCAGTACAAGGGGGCCCACCGGGGAGCTGTTTTTT.